These 32 T cell receptor beta chains were sequenced from one sample in a study of cytomegalovirus exposure and HLA in healthy donors. Primers for the PCR totalled 60 Vbeta and 13 Jbeta. TCRdb keeps only in-frame clones here, not all; method: immunoSEQ multiplex PCR. The sample shows about 90,000 clones, 60% to 80% of them seen only once. Sequencing was carried out using PBMCs. The receptors come from a woman aged 45-59 years in good health and CMV-seropositive.

In its sample, this clone was seen a few times. The chain employs TRBV19 and TRBJ2-7, with 9 bases matching TRBD1. Germline V gives CDR1 LNHDA, CDR2 SQIVND (reference sequence). V was pared by 5 bases and J by 5 bases, with 7 bases of the junction left unmatched. CDR3 length equals 14 residues. CDR3 sequence reads: CASSPGTGWDEQYF. DNA of the CDR3: TGTGCCAGTAGTCCTGGGACAGGGTGGGACGAGCAGTACTTC.

The chain links TRBV27 to TRBJ1-1; D gene ambiguous. V was clipped by 0 bases and J by 4 bases, with 12 bases between them. This CDR3 is built from 15 residues. CDR1 and CDR2 (germline): MNHEY, SMNVEV (reference sequence). The CDR3, as DNA: TGTGCCAGCAGTTTATCGGGGAGGTTCGGCACTGAAGCTTTCTTT. Translated: CASSLSGRFGTEAFF.

The DNA of the CDR3 is TGTGCCAGCAGCTTAGTGGCAGGACTACGTGGCGACGAGCAGTACTTC. Translating gives CASSLVAGLRGDEQYF. J is TRBJ2-7 and V is TRBV11-1; D might be TRBD2 (6 bases). The germline gives CDR1 SGHAT, CDR2 FQDESV (reference sequence). V lost 1 base, J lost 5 bases, and 18 bases lay in between. The CDR3 runs 16 residues.

The chain couples TRBV21-1 to TRBJ1-2; no check of the table's D call, TRBD1, against the DNA was made. TRBV21-1 is assigned pseudogene status. The CDR3 length is 14 residues. This chain's CDR3 is CASRYRAGGPGYTF. In DNA form, the CDR3 reads TGTGCCAGCAGGTACAGGGCTGGGGGACCTGGCTACACCTTC.

The chain employs TRBV27 and TRBJ1-4; D uncertain. The CDR3 runs to 15 residues. The V end was cut by 0 bases, the J end by 5 bases, with 10 bases between. Germline V gene data show CDR1 as MNHEY and CDR2 as SMNVEV (reference sequence). CDR3: CASSLSPGVNEKLFF. The CDR3 DNA is TGTGCCAGCAGTTTATCTCCCGGGGTGAATGAAAAACTGTTTTTT.

This clone was observed a few times. This chain links TRBV4-3 with TRBJ1-5; D gene ambiguous. Trimming cost V 10 bases and J 7 bases, with 17 bases left between them. The germline V gene encodes CDR1 LGHNA and CDR2 YSLEER. This CDR3 region has 13 residues. In DNA form, the CDR3 reads TGCGCCACAACTAGGCCGGTGGGCCAGCCCCAGCATTTT. Its translation: CATTRPVGQPQHF.

V is TRBV28 and J is TRBJ2-7; 10 nucleotides agree with TRBD1. The V gene end was trimmed by 4 bases and the J gene end by 5 bases; junction bases not matched to a gene: 8. Per the germline V gene, CDR1 is MDHEN and CDR2 is SYDVKM. This CDR3 has 15 amino acids. CDR3 amino acids: CASSSWDRGFDEQYF. As DNA, the CDR3 is TGTGCCAGCAGTTCCTGGGACAGGGGCTTTGACGAGCAGTACTTC.

This clone has just one count. The chain employs TRBV10-3 and TRBJ2-1; TRBD2 is a possible D gene (5 bases). Trimming took 10 bases from V and 0 from J, leaving 13 bases between them. CDR3 length: 14 residues. From germline, CDR1 is ENHRY and CDR2 SYGVKD. The CDR3 reads CATGGPSSYNEQFF. The CDR3 nucleotides are TGTGCCACTGGAGGACCCAGCTCCTACAATGAGCAGTTCTTC.

This CDR3 is CASSLSRAGVGVGHYNSPLHF. As DNA, the CDR3 is TGTGCCAGCAGTTTAAGCCGCGCGGGGGTCGGGGTAGGGCACTATAATTCACCCCTCCACTTT. The chain is built from TRBV28 and TRBJ1-6; D perhaps matches TRBD1 (5 bases). CDR1 and CDR2 from the germline V gene are MDHEN and SYDVKM. The CDR3 is 21 amino acids. V lost 2 bases, J lost 3 bases, and 26 bases lay in between.

The gene calls are TRBV28 and TRBJ2-1, with 9 bases that match TRBD1. The CDR3 has 15 amino acids. The trim removed 3 bases at V and 4 bases at J, leaving 4 bases unmatched. CDR1 is MDHEN and CDR2 is SYDVKM in the germline V gene. The CDR3 nucleotides are TGTGCCAGCAGTTTCCAAGGACAGGGGTACAATGAGCAGTTCTTC. It is translated as CASSFQGQGYNEQFF.

The gene calls are TRBV10-3 and TRBJ2-5; TRBD1 matches 10 bases. Germline trimming cut 7 bases from V and 2 bases from J; bases unmatched to any gene: 7. This CDR3 spans 15 amino acids. Germline V CDR1 and CDR2: ENHRY, SYGVKD. CDR3 residues: CAIKGQGIGQETQYF. CDR3 sequence (DNA): TGTGCCATCAAGGGACAGGGGATAGGGCAAGAGACCCAGTACTTC.

Notes on this clone: An end of the junction differs from the germline gene, which may be a read error. V and J are TRBV7-9 and TRBJ2-7; 11 nucleotides align to TRBD1. The CDR3 has 13 residues. The germline CDR1 and CDR2 sequences are SEHNR and FQNEAQ (reference sequence). The CDR3 sequence is CSSSFGTGGEQYF. The CDR3, as DNA: TGTTCCAGCAGCTTTGGGACAGGGGGCGAGCAGTACTTC.

The chain uses TRBV5-1 and TRBJ2-5, with TRBD1 matching 10 bases. This CDR3 spans 13 amino acids. Germline trimming cut 8 bases from V and 5 bases from J; bases unmatched to any gene: 6. Germline V lookup: CDR1 SGHRS, CDR2 YFSETQ. DNA for the CDR3: TGCGCCAGTGGGACAGGGGTTGGGGAGACCCAGTACTTC. Protein sequence: CASGTGVGETQYF.

This clone was counted between two and nine times. The chain has TRBV2 and TRBJ2-2; no clear D gene. Trimming took 7 bases from V and 3 from J, leaving 3 bases between them. This CDR3 has 11 residues. CDR1 is SNHLY and CDR2 is FYNNEI in the germline V gene. DNA for the CDR3: TGTGCCAGCACTTACACCGGGGAGCTGTTTTTT. Its protein product is CASTYTGELFF.

This clone was observed a few times. The CDR3 DNA reads TGTGCCAGCAGCGTAGACCCGGCGGGGACCCAGTACTTC. This codes for CASSVDPAGTQYF. The gene calls are TRBV9 and TRBJ2-5; possible D gene TRBD2, 5 bases. V gave up 0 bases and J gave up 7 bases, with 10 bases separating them. The CDR3 has 13 amino acids. Germline CDR1 SGDLS, CDR2 YYNGEE.

This clone appeared a few times. The chain recombines TRBV7-6 with TRBJ2-1, with D tentatively TRBD2 (6 bases). Germline loops: CDR1 SGHVS, CDR2 FNYEAQ. This CDR3 contains 12 residues. With 6 bases removed from V and 15 bases from J, the gap between germline ends came to 18 bases. CDR3 DNA: TGTGCCAGCAGGCCACTGTGGGACTTTCCGTTCTTC. Translation: CASRPLWDFPFF.

This clone came up a few times. This chain joins TRBV7-2 and TRBJ2-1; D possibly corresponds to TRBD1 (6 bases). Germline V gives CDR1 SGHTA, CDR2 FQGNSA. The CDR3 runs to 13 residues. Trimming stripped 3 bases from V and 8 bases from J, with 11 bases between. The CDR3 sequence: CASSLGRGDEQFF. The CDR3 nucleotides read TGTGCCAGCAGCTTGGGCAGGGGTGATGAGCAGTTCTTC.

With regard to this clone: A junction end diverges from the germline sequence, so it may reflect a read error. The chain recombines TRBV7-9 with TRBJ2-3; 11 positions match TRBD2. The length of the CDR3 is 17 residues. The germline V gene has CDR1 SEHNR and CDR2 FQNEAQ (reference sequence). CDR3 sequence (DNA): TGTTCCAGCAGCTTAGGTGGTGGGACTAGCGGAGTGGATACGCAGTATTTT. This sequence encodes CSSSLGGGTSGVDTQYF.

The chain is built from TRBV7-9 and TRBJ2-7; 10 bases align to TRBD2. This CDR3 comprises 14 residues. Germline trimming cut 4 bases from V and 4 bases from J; bases unmatched to any gene: 4. CDR1 is SEHNR and CDR2 is FQNEAQ in the germline V gene (reference sequence). The DNA for the CDR3 is TGTGCCAGCAGCTCCCTAGCGGGAGTTTACGAGCAGTACTTC. Its protein is CASSSLAGVYEQYF.

V is TRBV5-6 and J is TRBJ1-5; D is perhaps TRBD1 (5 bases). The germline V gene encodes CDR1 SGHDT and CDR2 YYEEEE. The length of the CDR3 is 13 residues. V shed 4 bases and J shed 4 bases, with 9 bases lying between them. DNA for the CDR3: TGTGCCAGCAGCGGGGGGGAAAATCAGCCCCAGCATTTT. It specifies CASSGGENQPQHF.

The V and J genes are TRBV11-3 and TRBJ1-1, with 7 bases matching TRBD1. V lost 8 bases and J lost 1; bases outside the gene matches: 4. Looked up from germline, CDR1 is SGHNT and CDR2 is YENEEA. This CDR3 is built from 13 residues. CDR3 loop: CASQTGTNTEAFF. The CDR3 DNA is TGTGCCAGCCAGACAGGGACGAACACTGAAGCTTTCTTT.

This clone was observed once. V gene TRBV11-2 combines with J gene TRBJ2-1, with 12 bases fitting TRBD2. Germline values: CDR1 SGHAT, CDR2 FQNNGV. Trimming cost V 3 bases and J 0 bases; bases outside gene matches: 3. The CDR3 runs 17 residues. The CDR3: CASSLELAGGSYNEQFF. CDR3 in DNA: TGTGCCAGCAGCTTGGAACTAGCGGGAGGCTCCTACAATGAGCAGTTCTTC.

The rearrangement links TRBV29-1 to TRBJ2-1; 13 bases map to TRBD2. This CDR3 spans 13 amino acids. Germline V gene sequence: CDR1 SQVTM, CDR2 ANQGSEA. The junction had 5 bases not matched to a gene; V was cut back by 4 bases and J by 11 bases. CDR3 DNA: TGCAGCGTTGGGACTAGCGGGAGTCGTCAGCAGTTCTTC. Its translation: CSVGTSGSRQQFF.

The chain uses TRBV9 and TRBJ2-5; 9 positions match TRBD1. Per the germline V gene, CDR1 is SGDLS and CDR2 is YYNGEE. The CDR3 runs to 15 residues. J was trimmed by 4 bases and V by 4 bases; bases with no gene match: 8. CDR3 residues: CASSLGQGRIETQYF. In nucleotides, the CDR3 is TGTGCCAGCAGCCTCGGACAGGGGCGGATAGAGACCCAGTACTTC.

The genes are TRBV5-1 and TRBJ2-7; 7 bases line up with TRBD2. The ends lost 4 bases at V and 7 bases at J; junction bases unmatched: 11. This CDR3 comprises 14 residues. Germline V gene data show CDR1 as SGHRS and CDR2 as YFSETQ. The CDR3 region has the DNA TGCGCCAGCAGCCGGGAGGACCCCTCGGGGGAGCAGTACTTC. Amino acid sequence: CASSREDPSGEQYF. The full variable domain, completed using reference TRBV5-1 and TRBJ2-7, is KAGVTQTPRYLIKTRGQQVTLSCSPISGHRSVSWYQQTPGQGLQFLFEYFSETQRNKGNFPGRFSGRQFSNSRSEMNVSTLELGDSALYLCASSREDPSGEQYFGPGTRLTVT.

This chain links TRBV27 with TRBJ1-2; 8 bases are shared with TRBD1. Germline CDR1 is MNHEY and CDR2 is SMNVEV (reference sequence). The V and J ends lost 3 bases and 5 bases, in that order; junction bases with no gene match: 5. The CDR3 runs to 14 residues. The CDR3 nucleotides are TGTGCCAGCAGTTTCAGGGGGCGAGGGTATGGCTACACCTTC. Amino acids: CASSFRGRGYGYTF.

The V gene is TRBV30, the J gene TRBJ2-1, with TRBD2 matching over 11 bases. The length of the CDR3 is 15 residues. CDR1 and CDR2 (germline): GTSNPN, SVGIG (reference sequence). After removal of 2 bases from V and 13 bases from J, the junction contained 13 bases not matched to a gene. This CDR3 is CAWSPKGTSGQHQFF. The DNA for the CDR3 is TGTGCCTGGAGTCCAAAAGGGACTAGCGGTCAGCATCAGTTCTTC. Full variable domain (missing parts from reference TRBV30 and TRBJ2-1): SQTIHQWPATLVQPVGSPLSLECTVEGTSNPNLYWYRQAAGRGLQLLFYSVGIGQISSEVPQNLSASRPQDRQFILSSKKLLLSDSGFYLCAWSPKGTSGQHQFFGPGTRLTVL.

The chain is built from TRBV10-3 and TRBJ2-3, with D possibly matching TRBD1 (7 bases). Per germline, CDR1 ENHRY and CDR2 SYGVKD. Trimming took 4 bases from V and 5 from J, leaving 19 bases between them. The CDR3 covers 16 residues. The CDR3 DNA sequence: TGTGCCATCAGTGGCGGGAATGGGGCAGGGGGAGATACGCAGTATTTT. Translating it yields CAISGGNGAGGDTQYF.

This clone was counted only a few times. V is TRBV7-8 and J is TRBJ2-1; 7 bases agree with TRBD2. The V segment lost 0 bases and the J segment 3 bases; nucleotides outside the gene matches: 5. CDR1 is SGHVS, CDR2 FQNEAQ, per germline. The CDR3 totals 16 residues. Here the CDR3 reads CASSLALAALYNEQFF. The CDR3 coding sequence is TGTGCCAGCAGCTTAGCTCTAGCGGCGCTCTACAATGAGCAGTTCTTC.

This clone has a single count. In the same sample, other DNA sequences code for this CDR3. The chain is built from TRBV2 and TRBJ1-1, with 8 nucleotides matching TRBD1. Trimming took 4 bases from V and 0 from J; bases not matched to a gene: 1. The germline V gene encodes CDR1 SNHLY and CDR2 FYNNEI. There are 14 residues in the CDR3. CDR3 DNA: TGTGCCAGCAGTGTGGACAGGGTGAACACTGAAGCTTTCTTT. Translation: CASSVDRVNTEAFF. Based on the CDR3 plus reference TRBV2 and TRBJ1-1, the full variable domain is EPEVTQTPSHQVTQMGQEVILRCVPISNHLYFYWYRQILGQKVEFLVSFYNNEISEKSEIFDDQFSVERPDGSNFTLKIRSTKLEDSAMYFCASSVDRVNTEAFFGQGTRLTVV.

V and J are TRBV2 and TRBJ2-1; D is ambiguous. V was trimmed by 4 bases and J by 3 bases, leaving 4 bases between them. The CDR3 totals 12 residues. CDR1 SNHLY and CDR2 FYNNEI come from the germline V gene. The CDR3 sequence is CASSAFYNEQFF. In nucleotides, the CDR3 is TGTGCCAGCAGTGCCTTCTACAATGAGCAGTTCTTC. The full variable domain, with the rest looked up from reference TRBV2 and TRBJ2-1, is EPEVTQTPSHQVTQMGQEVILRCVPISNHLYFYWYRQILGQKVEFLVSFYNNEISEKSEIFDDQFSVERPDGSNFTLKIRSTKLEDSAMYFCASSAFYNEQFFGPGTRLTVL.

The rearrangement links TRBV7-6 to TRBJ2-2; 12 nucleotides agree with TRBD2. CDR3 length: 18 amino acids. Germline values: CDR1 SGHVS, CDR2 FNYEAQ. J lost 5 bases, V lost 0 bases, and 7 bases had no gene match. CDR3 nucleotide sequence: TGTGCCAGCAGCTTAGCCGCCGGACTAGCGGGACGGACCGGGGAGCTGTTTTTT. Translation gives CASSLAAGLAGRTGELFF.